This T cell receptor (beta chain) was captured by sequencing in a study of shared T cell receptors in the human thymus. CDR3 length: 14 residues. V lost 6 bases and J 3 bases, leaving 14 bases between the germline ends. CDR1 is SGHAT, CDR2 FQNNGV, per germline. Profiled with immunoSEQ multiplex PCR; TCRdb holds only in-frame clones, not every one. The sample yields more than 550,000 clones, more than 70% seen once. These records were also assigned to another study, of human thymus T cells. As reported in that work: Congenital heart defects were the reason for the corrective surgery that the donors, healthy Finnish infants, were having. Thymic samples were excised during corrective heart operations.

V gene TRBV11-2 combines with J gene TRBJ1-1, with unresolved D. The sample comprised thymocytes. The sequence came from a boy younger than two with a congenital heart defect. The CDR3 region is CASSRSARDTEAFF. The CDR3 DNA reads TGTGCCAGCAGTCGAAGTGCTAGAGACACTGAAGCTTTCTTT. The full variable domain, in which reference TRBV11-2 and TRBJ1-1 provide the parts outside the CDR3, is EAGVAQSPRYKIIEKRQSVAFWCNPISGHATLYWYQQILGQGPKLLIQFQNNGVVDDSQLPKDRFSAERLKGVDSTLKIQPAKLEDSAVYLCASSRSARDTEAFFGQGTRLTVV.